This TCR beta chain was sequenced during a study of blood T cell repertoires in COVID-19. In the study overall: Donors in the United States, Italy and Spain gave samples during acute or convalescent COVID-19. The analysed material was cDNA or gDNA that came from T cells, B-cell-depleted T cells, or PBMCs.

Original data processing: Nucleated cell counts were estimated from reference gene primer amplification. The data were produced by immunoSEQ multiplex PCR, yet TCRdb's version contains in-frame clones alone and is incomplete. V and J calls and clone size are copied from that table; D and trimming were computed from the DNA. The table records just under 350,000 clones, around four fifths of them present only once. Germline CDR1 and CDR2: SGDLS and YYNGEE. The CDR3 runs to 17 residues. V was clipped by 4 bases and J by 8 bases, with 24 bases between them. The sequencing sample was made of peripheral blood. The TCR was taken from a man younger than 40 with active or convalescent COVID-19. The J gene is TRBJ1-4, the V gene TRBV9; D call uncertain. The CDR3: CASSSKTPQQVKEKLFF. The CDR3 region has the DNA TGTGCCAGCAGCTCTAAGACCCCCCAGCAGGTGAAGGAAAAACTGTTTTTT.